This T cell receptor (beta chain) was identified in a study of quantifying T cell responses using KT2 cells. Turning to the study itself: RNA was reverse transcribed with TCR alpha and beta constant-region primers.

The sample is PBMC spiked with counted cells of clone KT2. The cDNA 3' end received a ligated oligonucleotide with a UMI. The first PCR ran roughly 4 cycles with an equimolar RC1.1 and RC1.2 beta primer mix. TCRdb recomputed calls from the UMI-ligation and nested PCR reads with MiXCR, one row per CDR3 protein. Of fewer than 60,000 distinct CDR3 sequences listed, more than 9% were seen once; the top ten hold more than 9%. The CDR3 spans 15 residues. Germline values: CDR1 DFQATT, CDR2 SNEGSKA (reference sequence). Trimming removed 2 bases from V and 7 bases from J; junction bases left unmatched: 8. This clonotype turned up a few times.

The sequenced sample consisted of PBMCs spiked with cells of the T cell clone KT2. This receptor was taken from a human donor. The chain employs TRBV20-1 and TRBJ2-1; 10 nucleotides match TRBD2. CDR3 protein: CSARRLAGGENEQFF. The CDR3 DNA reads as TGCAGTGCTAGAAGGTTAGCGGGAGGAGAGAATGAGCAGTTCTTC.